These T cell receptor beta chains were read from a single sample in a study of shared clonotypes between healthy human individuals. The repertoire was sequenced with immunoSEQ multiplex PCR; TCRdb's copy has only in-frame clones and lacks some. The sample lists 1,400,000 or so clones; about 98.5% were seen once. The sample comprised naive CD4+ T cells sorted from blood. Receptors were obtained from a man younger than 40 in good health. CDR3s leave out the opening cysteine and the closing phenylalanine or tryptophan. D genes are given only for firm matches.

V	D	J	CDR3
TRBV18	TRBD1	TRBJ1-2	ASSLDRVSGYT
TRBV5-5	.	TRBJ1-4	ASSLASQEKF
TRBV5-6	TRBD2	TRBJ2-7	ASGRLLAGVREQY
TRBV28	.	TRBJ1-1	ASGEGGPTEAF
TRBV11-2	.	TRBJ2-1	ASSLGGGEQF
TRBV5-1	TRBD1	TRBJ2-5	ASSLGQGRETQY
TRBV7-9	.	TRBJ1-1	ASSVPRTEAF
TRBV5-6	TRBD1	TRBJ1-1	ASSLVWTGRVTEAF
TRBV5-1	.	TRBJ1-2	ASSREPAVGYT
TRBV11-1	.	TRBJ2-1	ASSLYDSPYNEQF
TRBV14	TRBD2	TRBJ2-5	ASSRLAGQETQY
TRBV30	.	TRBJ1-4	AFSLPGREKLF
TRBV5-4	.	TRBJ1-1	ASSQKQGKNTEAF
TRBV6-5	.	TRBJ2-1	ASSYLQREDNEQF
TRBV27	TRBD1	TRBJ1-5	ASSLRVTGETNQPQH
TRBV12-5	TRBD2	TRBJ2-2	ASGLIWEGSGELF
TRBV7-8	TRBD1	TRBJ2-1	ASSLSGGNEQF
TRBV5-5	TRBD1	TRBJ2-7	ASIQGARAYEQY
TRBV5-1	TRBD2	TRBJ2-2	ASYPGLAGGPRNTGELF
TRBV7-8	.	TRBJ2-1	ASSRGRGTYNEQF
TRBV28	TRBD2	TRBJ2-3	ASSLGLSTSGRASDTQY
TRBV28	TRBD2	TRBJ2-1	ASSGGRMPIFEQF
TRBV2	TRBD2	TRBJ2-7	ASSLTSGSDHEQY
TRBV5-1	TRBD2	TRBJ2-1	ASSSPKGVGGSSYNEQF
TRBV2	.	TRBJ2-7	ASSETGYGPYEQY
TRBV27	TRBD2	TRBJ2-7	ASSLAPGLAGVYEQY
TRBV5-1	.	TRBJ2-3	ASSARDRINNGDTQY
TRBV29-1	TRBD2	TRBJ2-1	SGRELVGEQF
TRBV11-2	TRBD1	TRBJ2-1	ASSVEYRGHLYNEQF
TRBV20-1	.	TRBJ1-1	SASFTEAF
TRBV28	TRBD2	TRBJ2-3	ASSSQIAGPQGTDTQY
TRBV5-4	.	TRBJ1-4	ASSLVGGGIEEKLF
TRBV20-1	.	TRBJ2-1	SALGNEQF
TRBV6-6	TRBD1	TRBJ2-7	ASSYVRGRSSYEQY
TRBV6-6	.	TRBJ2-7	ASSYSGNYEQY
TRBV14	.	TRBJ2-5	ASSQAQGWQETQY
TRBV18	TRBD1	TRBJ2-7	ASSPVPGQGNEQY
TRBV5-1	TRBD1	TRBJ2-2	ASSWAPLGQGANTGELF
TRBV9	.	TRBJ2-1	ASSVESSGASGYNEQF
TRBV11-2	TRBD2	TRBJ2-7	ASSPLSGTSYEQY
TRBV27	TRBD2	TRBJ2-1	ASSGGFSGRNEQF